This T cell receptor (beta chain) was recorded in a study of T cells after yellow fever vaccination. Points on this clonotype: Its antigen remains unidentified.

Study results and limitations: Among primary-vaccination clones, most reappeared after the booster, at about 95% for CD4 and 88% for CD8.

This CDR3 has 14 residues. V lost 5 bases and J lost 2; bases outside the gene matches: 4. Germline V gene lookup returns CDR1 MDHEN and CDR2 SYDVKM. TCRdb reprocessed the 5' RACE reads with MiXCR, giving one entry per CDR3 protein. The repertoire has 300,000 to 400,000 distinct CDR3 sequences, about 4% of them found once; the top ten carry 20% to 25%. Source: PBMCs, taken 5 days after the yellow fever booster vaccination. This receptor was taken from a man aged 18 to 30 who received the YFV17D yellow fever vaccine. The chain recombines TRBV28 with TRBJ2-7; 9 bases are a match to TRBD1. CDR3 protein: CASSAGQGTYEQYV. The CDR3 DNA sequence: TGTGCCAGCAGTGCCGGACAGGGGACCTACGAGCAGTACGTC.